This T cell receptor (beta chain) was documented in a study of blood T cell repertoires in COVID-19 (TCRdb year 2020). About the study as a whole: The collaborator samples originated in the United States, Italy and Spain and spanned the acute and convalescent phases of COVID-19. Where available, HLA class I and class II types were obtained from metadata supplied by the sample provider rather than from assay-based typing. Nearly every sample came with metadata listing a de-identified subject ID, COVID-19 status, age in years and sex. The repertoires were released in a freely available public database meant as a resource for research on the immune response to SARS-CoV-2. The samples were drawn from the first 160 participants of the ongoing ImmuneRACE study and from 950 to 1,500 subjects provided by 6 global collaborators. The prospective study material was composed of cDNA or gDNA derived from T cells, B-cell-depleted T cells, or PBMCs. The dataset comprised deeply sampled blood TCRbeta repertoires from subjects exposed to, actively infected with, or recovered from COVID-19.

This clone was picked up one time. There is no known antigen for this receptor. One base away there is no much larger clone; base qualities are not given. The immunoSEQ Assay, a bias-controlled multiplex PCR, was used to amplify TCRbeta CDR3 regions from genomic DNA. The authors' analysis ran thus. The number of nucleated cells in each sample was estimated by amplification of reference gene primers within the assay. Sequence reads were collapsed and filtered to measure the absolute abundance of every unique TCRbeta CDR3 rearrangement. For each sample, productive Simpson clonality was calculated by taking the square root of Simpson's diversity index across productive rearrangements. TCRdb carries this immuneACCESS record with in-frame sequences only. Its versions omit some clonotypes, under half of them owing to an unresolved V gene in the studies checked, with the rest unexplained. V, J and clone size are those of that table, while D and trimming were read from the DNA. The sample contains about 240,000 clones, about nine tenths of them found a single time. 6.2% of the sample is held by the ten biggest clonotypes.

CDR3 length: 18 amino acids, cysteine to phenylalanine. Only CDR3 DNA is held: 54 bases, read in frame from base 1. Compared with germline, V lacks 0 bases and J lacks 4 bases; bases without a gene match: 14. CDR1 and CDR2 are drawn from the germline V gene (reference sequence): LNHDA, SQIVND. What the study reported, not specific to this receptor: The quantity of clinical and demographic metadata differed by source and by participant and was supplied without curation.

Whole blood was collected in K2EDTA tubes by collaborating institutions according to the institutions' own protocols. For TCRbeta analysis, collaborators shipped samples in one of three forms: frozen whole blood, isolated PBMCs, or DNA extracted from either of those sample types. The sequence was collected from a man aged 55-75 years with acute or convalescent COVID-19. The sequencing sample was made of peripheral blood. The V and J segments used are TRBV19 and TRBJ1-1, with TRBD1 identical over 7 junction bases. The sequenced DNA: TGTGCCAGTAGTATAGACCCCGGGACAGTTCCGGAATCCACTGAAGCTTTCTTT. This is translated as CASSIDPGTVPESTEAFF.